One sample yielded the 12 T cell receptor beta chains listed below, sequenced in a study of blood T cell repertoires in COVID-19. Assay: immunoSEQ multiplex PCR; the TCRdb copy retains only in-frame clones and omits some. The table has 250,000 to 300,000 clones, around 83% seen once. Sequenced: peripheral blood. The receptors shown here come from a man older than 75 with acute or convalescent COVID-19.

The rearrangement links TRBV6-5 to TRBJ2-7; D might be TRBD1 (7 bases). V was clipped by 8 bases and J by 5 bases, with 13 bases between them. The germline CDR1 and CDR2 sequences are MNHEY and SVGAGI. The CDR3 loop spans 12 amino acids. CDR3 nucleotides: TGTGCCAGCTCGTCCAGGGGGGACGAGCAGTACTTC. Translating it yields CASSSRGDEQYF.

Written as DNA, the CDR3 is TGTGCCAGCAGCCCGCCCCGGACAGGGCCGAACACTGAAGCTTTCTTT. This encodes CASSPPRTGPNTEAFF. The V call is TRBV3-1 (or the pseudogene TRBV3-2), the J call TRBJ1-1, with 8 bases identical to TRBD1. V lost 4 bases, J lost 1 base, and 8 bases stayed unmatched. Germline loops: CDR1 LGHDT, CDR2 YNNKEL (reference sequence). The CDR3 loop spans 16 amino acids.

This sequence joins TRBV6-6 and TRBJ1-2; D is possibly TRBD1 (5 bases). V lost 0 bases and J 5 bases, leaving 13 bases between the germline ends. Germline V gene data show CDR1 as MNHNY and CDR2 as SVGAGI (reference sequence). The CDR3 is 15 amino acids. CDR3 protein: CASSYSMRQGYGYTF. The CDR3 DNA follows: TGTGCCAGCAGTTACTCGATGCGGCAGGGATATGGCTACACCTTC.

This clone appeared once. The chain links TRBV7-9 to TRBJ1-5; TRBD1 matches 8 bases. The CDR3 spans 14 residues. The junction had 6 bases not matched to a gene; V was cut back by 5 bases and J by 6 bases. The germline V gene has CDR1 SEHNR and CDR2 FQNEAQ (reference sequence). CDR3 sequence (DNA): TGTGCCAGCAGCCCGGACAGGGAAAGTCAGCCCCAGCATTTT. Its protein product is CASSPDRESQPQHF.

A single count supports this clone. CDR3 residues: CASSLIPSGYYNEQFF. CDR3 in DNA: TGTGCCAGCAGCTTAATTCCTAGCGGGTACTACAATGAGCAGTTCTTC. V gene TRBV7-6 combines with J gene TRBJ2-1; TRBD2 matches 8 bases. Trimming took 2 bases from V and 3 from J; bases not matched to a gene: 6. From germline, CDR1 is SGHVS and CDR2 FNYEAQ. The length of the CDR3 is 16 residues.

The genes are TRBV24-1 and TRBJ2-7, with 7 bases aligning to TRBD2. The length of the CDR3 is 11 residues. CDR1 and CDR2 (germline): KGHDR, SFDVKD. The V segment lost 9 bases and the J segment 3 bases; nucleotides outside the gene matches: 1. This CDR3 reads CATGRGYEQYF. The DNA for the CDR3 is TGTGCCACCGGGAGGGGCTACGAGCAGTACTTC.

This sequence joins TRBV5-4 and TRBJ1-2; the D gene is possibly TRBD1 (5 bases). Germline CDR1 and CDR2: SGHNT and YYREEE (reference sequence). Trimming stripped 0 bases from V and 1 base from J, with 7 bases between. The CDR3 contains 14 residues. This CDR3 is CASSLGQNNYGYTF. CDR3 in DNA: TGTGCCAGCAGCTTGGGACAGAATAACTATGGCTACACCTTC.

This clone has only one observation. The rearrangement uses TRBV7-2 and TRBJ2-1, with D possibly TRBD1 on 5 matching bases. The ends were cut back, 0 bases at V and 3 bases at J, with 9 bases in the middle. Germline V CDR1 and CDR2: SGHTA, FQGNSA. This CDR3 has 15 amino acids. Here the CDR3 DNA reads TGTGCCAGCAGCTTAGCCCAGGGCGGCTACAATGAGCAGTTCTTC. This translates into CASSLAQGGYNEQFF.

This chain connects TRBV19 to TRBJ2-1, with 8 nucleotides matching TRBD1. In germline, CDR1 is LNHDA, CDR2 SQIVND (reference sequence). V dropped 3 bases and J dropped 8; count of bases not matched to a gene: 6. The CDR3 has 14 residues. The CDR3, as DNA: TGTGCCAGTAGTATCGTAACAGGGGGTCATGAGCAGTTCTTC. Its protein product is CASSIVTGGHEQFF.

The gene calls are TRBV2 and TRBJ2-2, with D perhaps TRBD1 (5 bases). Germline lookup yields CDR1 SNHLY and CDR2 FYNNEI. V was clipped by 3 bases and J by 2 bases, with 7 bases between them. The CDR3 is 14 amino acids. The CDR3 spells CASSEGPNTGELFF. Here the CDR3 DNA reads TGTGCCAGCAGTGAGGGGCCTAACACCGGGGAGCTGTTTTTT.

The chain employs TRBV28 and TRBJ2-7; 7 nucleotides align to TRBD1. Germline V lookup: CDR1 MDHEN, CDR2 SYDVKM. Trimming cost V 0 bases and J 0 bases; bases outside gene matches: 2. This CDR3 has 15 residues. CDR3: CASSLWDRSSYEQYF. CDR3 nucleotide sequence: TGTGCCAGCAGTTTATGGGACAGGAGCTCCTACGAGCAGTACTTC.

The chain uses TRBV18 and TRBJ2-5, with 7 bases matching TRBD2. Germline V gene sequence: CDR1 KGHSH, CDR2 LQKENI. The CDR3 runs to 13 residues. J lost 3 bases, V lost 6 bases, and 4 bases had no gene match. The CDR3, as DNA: TGTGCCAGCTCGCGGGGGTCAGAAGAGACCCAGTACTTC. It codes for CASSRGSEETQYF.